Listed below are T cell receptor beta chains from one sample, sequenced in a study of cytomegalovirus exposure and HLA in healthy donors. Data came from immunoSEQ multiplex PCR; TCRdb stores just in-frame clones and leaves some out. The sample lists roughly 140,000 clones, roughly three quarters seen once, with more than 3% in the top ten. Material: PBMCs. Source of these receptors: a man younger than 30 in good health and CMV-seronegative. Both conserved end residues are part of each CDR3. The D gene is left open where the match is weak. Size is stated for part of the rows, as once, few or many counts, or as a class when the clone is expanded.

>TRBV5-4|TRBJ2-1|TRBD2|few
CASSPGLAGGPPFF
TGTGCCAGCAGCCCGGGACTAGCGGGGGGCCCTCCCTTCTTC
>TRBV4-2|TRBJ2-3|TRBD2|-
CASSPRLAGGYTDTQYF
TGTGCCAGCAGCCCACGACTAGCGGGGGGGTACACAGATACGCAGTATTTT
>TRBV2|TRBJ1-1|-|-
CASSGGQAKLIGAFF
TGTGCCAGCAGTGGGGGACAAGCCAAACTAATAGGAGCTTTCTTT
>TRBV7-8|TRBJ2-7|TRBD1|-
CASSFTGQAYSYEQYF
TGTGCCAGCAGTTTTACTGGACAGGCGTACTCCTACGAGCAGTACTTC
>TRBV30|TRBJ2-7|TRBD1|-
CAWSSRDRVFVWLNEQYF
TGTGCCTGGAGTAGCCGGGACAGGGTGTTCGTTTGGCTGAACGAGCAGTACTTC
>TRBV27|TRBJ1-5|TRBD1|-
CASSLCDRGRDKSNQPQHF
TGTGCCAGCAGTTTATGTGACAGGGGGCGCGATAAAAGCAATCAGCCCCAGCATTTT
>TRBV6-5|TRBJ1-4|-|-
CASSKGRRGEKLFF
TGTGCCAGCAGTAAAGGACGACGGGGTGAAAAACTGTTTTTT
>TRBV6-5|TRBJ2-7|-|-
CASKSGRGSYEQYF
TGTGCCAGCAAAAGCGGCAGGGGTTCCTACGAGCAGTACTTC
>TRBV13|TRBJ2-3|TRBD1|-
CASSFPGTGGLTDTQYF
TGTGCCAGCAGCTTCCCGGGGACAGGGGGTCTGACAGATACGCAGTATTTT
>TRBV2|TRBJ2-3|-|-
CASSDVTDTQYF
TGTGCCAGCAGTGACGTCACAGATACGCAGTATTTT
>TRBV4-2|TRBJ2-7|-|-
CASSQVTESSYEQYF
TGTGCCAGCAGCCAAGTTACAGAGAGCTCCTACGAGCAGTACTTC
>TRBV18|TRBJ2-1|-|-
CASSPLEGREDNEQFF
TGTGCCAGCTCACCACTGGAGGGTCGAGAGGACAATGAGCAGTTCTTC
>TRBV9|TRBJ2-7|TRBD2|-
CASSVGGGGYEQYF
TGTGCCAGCAGCGTAGGCGGGGGGGGTTACGAGCAGTACTTC
>TRBV5-5|TRBJ1-3|TRBD1|-
CASSLQGAEGNTIYF
TGTGCCAGCAGCTTGCAGGGGGCGGAAGGAAACACCATATATTTT
>TRBV6-1|TRBJ2-6|-|-
CASSELRKGPRSSGANVLTF
TGTGCCAGCAGTGAGTTGCGCAAGGGGCCTCGCAGCTCTGGGGCCAACGTCCTGACTTTC
>TRBV6-6|TRBJ2-7|-|-
CASSSGVSEQYF
TGTGCCAGCAGTTCGGGAGTCAGCGAGCAGTACTTC
>TRBV29-1|TRBJ2-7|TRBD1|-
CSVLQGMNEQYF
TGCAGCGTACTACAGGGGATGAACGAGCAGTACTTC
>TRBV27|TRBJ2-1|-|-
CASSSSGPSYNEQFF
TGTGCCAGCAGTTCAAGCGGGCCATCCTACAATGAGCAGTTCTTC
>TRBV5-1|TRBJ2-1|TRBD2|-
CASSPGLAGGRFRDEQFF
TGCGCCAGCAGCCCGGGACTAGCGGGAGGGCGGTTTAGGGATGAGCAGTTCTTC
>TRBV5-1|TRBJ2-3|TRBD2|-
CASSLVVSGGARDTQYF
TGCGCCAGCAGCTTGGTTGTAAGCGGGGGGGCACGAGATACGCAGTATTTT
>TRBV20-1|TRBJ1-1|TRBD1|few
CSADTGEKAFF
TGCAGTGCGGACACAGGGGAGAAAGCTTTCTTT
>TRBV4-1|TRBJ2-3|TRBD1|-
CASSPRGTGGRTDTQYF
TGCGCCAGCAGCCCCCGGGGGACAGGGGGACGGACAGATACGCAGTATTTT
>TRBV18|TRBJ2-3|TRBD2|-
CASSTRTRGETDTQYF
TGTGCCAGCTCAACCCGGACTAGAGGTGAAACAGATACGCAGTATTTT
>TRBV9|TRBJ2-1|TRBD2|-
CASSSNPREASDNEQFF
TGTGCCAGCAGCTCCAACCCCCGGGAGGCTTCAGACAATGAGCAGTTCTTC
>TRBV19|TRBJ1-1|-|-
CASSMGGGEAFF
TGTGCCAGTAGTATGGGCGGGGGTGAAGCTTTCTTT
>TRBV6-1|TRBJ1-5|-|-
CASSELRQSNQPQHF
TGTGCCAGCAGTGAATTGAGGCAGAGCAATCAGCCCCAGCATTTT
>TRBV19|TRBJ1-5|TRBD1|few
CASSIAGGGGQPQHF
TGTGCCAGTAGTATAGCAGGGGGCGGGGGTCAGCCCCAGCATTTT
>TRBV28|TRBJ1-1|-|-
CASSLSSGVNTEAFF
TGTGCCAGCAGTTTATCTAGCGGGGTGAACACTGAAGCTTTCTTT
>TRBV7-8|TRBJ1-1|-|-
CASSPPGGQNTEAFF
TGTGCCAGCAGCCCACCGGGGGGACAGAACACTGAAGCTTTCTTT
>TRBV2|TRBJ1-4|-|-
CASSEAQADEKLFF
TGTGCCAGCAGTGAAGCGCAGGCCGATGAAAAACTGTTTTTT
>TRBV5-1|TRBJ2-1|TRBD2|-
CASSFPGRGGNEQFF
TGCGCCAGCAGCTTTCCCGGGAGGGGGGGAAATGAGCAGTTCTTC
>TRBV11-2|TRBJ2-1|-|-
CASTNLADEQFF
TGTGCCAGCACCAACCTAGCTGATGAGCAGTTCTTC